This record looks at one T cell receptor (beta chain) sequence and its context. How the authors handled the data: Estimation of nucleated cell counts was performed using reference gene primer amplification. The method was immunoSEQ multiplex PCR; TCRdb's version includes in-frame clones alone and lacks a portion of them. V and J calls plus clone size are reproduced from that table; the DNA served to infer D and trimming. The repertoire holds tens of thousands of clones, with about 85% as singletons. Between the trimmed V and J ends, which lost 2 bases and 1 base, there was a span of 6 bases. CDR3 length: 14 residues. Germline-derived CDR1 and CDR2 are SGDLS and YYNGEE. These data belong to a study of blood T cell repertoires in COVID-19. Study context: Sites across the United States, Italy and Spain contributed samples from acute and convalescent COVID-19. PBMCs, B-cell-depleted T cells, or T cells were the source of the cDNA or gDNA that made up the material.

This receptor was identified in a human donor in a cohort sampled during active COVID-19. Input material: peripheral blood. V is TRBV9 and J is TRBJ2-2; D unresolved. The CDR3 loop is CASSVRLNTGELFF. The CDR3 nucleotides are TGTGCCAGCAGCGTGAGACTGAACACCGGGGAGCTGTTTTTT.